This is a list of T cell receptor beta chains from one sample in a study of OX40 agonist ivuxolimab in advanced cancers. Generated by immunoSEQ multiplex PCR, the TCRdb table keeps only in-frame clones and is missing some. The sample records 30,000 to 35,000 clones, roughly 80% being singletons. Material: CD4+ or CD8+ T cells sorted from blood, obtained in a trial of the OX40 agonist ivuxolimab. Receptor source: an adult with an advanced solid tumor such as melanoma, head and neck, liver or kidney cancer. Each CDR3 is given with its conserved first and last residue. A D gene is named only where the DNA matches it firmly. Size tells how often a clone was seen (once, few, many) or the class of an expanded clone, and some rows leave it out.

TRBV6-1	few	13	-	TRBJ1-6	TGTGCCAGCAGTGACAGACAGTATTCACCCCTCCACTTT	CASSDRQYSPLHF
TRBV14	-	17	TRBD2	TRBJ2-3	TGTGCCAGCAGCCAAGTGCGCGGAGGGAGGGCCACAGATACGCAGTATTTT	CASSQVRGGRATDTQYF
TRBV30	-	15	-	TRBJ2-2	TGTGCCAGTCACAGGGGGGGCCTGTACACCGGGGAGCTGTTTTTT	CASHRGGLYTGELFF
TRBV4-3	few	12	-	TRBJ1-1	TGCGCCAGCAGCCACGGGAGCGCTGAAGCTTTCTTT	CASSHGSAEAFF
TRBV9	-	16	TRBD2	TRBJ2-2	TGTGCCAGCAGCGTTGAAGCGGGGGCCGTCACCGGGGAGCTGTTTTTT	CASSVEAGAVTGELFF
TRBV7-9	-	13	-	TRBJ1-1	TGTGCCAGCACGCCTAGGAGGAACACTGAAGCTTTCTTT	CASTPRRNTEAFF
TRBV27	once	15	-	TRBJ2-3	TGTGCCAGTAAGCAGTACTCCCGGGGCACAGATACGCAGTATTTT	CASKQYSRGTDTQYF
TRBV4-3	-	18	TRBD2	TRBJ2-1	TGCGCCAGCAGCCAAGCACTAGCGGGGGGAATAGGAAGGAATGAGCAGTTCTTC	CASSQALAGGIGRNEQFF
TRBV14	-	17	-	TRBJ2-1	TGTGCCAGCAGCCAAAGGGTGGCTAGCGTGTCCTACAATGAGCAGTTCTTC	CASSQRVASVSYNEQFF
TRBV6-6	-	12	-	TRBJ1-4	TGTGCCAGCAGTGATGAAAATGAAAAACTGTTTTTT	CASSDENEKLFF
TRBV7-9	-	19	-	TRBJ1-2	TGTGCCAGCAGTCCAATCAGGAGGGCAGGTGCTAAGGGTAGGGATGGCTACACCTTC	CASSPIRRAGAKGRDGYTF
TRBV7-3	-	15	-	TRBJ2-5	TGTGCCAGCAGCTTAAACCCAGGGAACCAAGAGACCCAGTACTTC	CASSLNPGNQETQYF
TRBV28	-	12	-	TRBJ2-5	TGTGCCAGCAGTTTGGGGACGAAGACCCAGTACTTC	CASSLGTKTQYF
TRBV28	-	16	TRBD2	TRBJ2-2	TGTGCCAGCAGTCCAGGAGCGGGGGGCGACACCGGGGAGCTGTTTTTT	CASSPGAGGDTGELFF